These 8 T cell receptor beta chains originate from one sample sequenced in a study of blood T cells in healthy people across ages. It was with a sample-barcoded 5' primer and a J-beta primer mix that a second PCR of roughly 7 to 12 cycles was run. TCRdb reanalysed the 5' RACE reads using MiXCR and keeps one entry per CDR3 protein. The repertoire consists of fewer than 1 million distinct CDR3 sequences, with approximately 48% occurring once and the leading ten covering under 20%. The sample comprised blood. Source of these receptors: a man in his 60s in good health.

The rearrangement uses TRBV5-1 and TRBJ2-7, with 8 positions matching TRBD2. This CDR3 region has 16 residues. The germline CDR1 and CDR2 sequences are SGHRS and YFSETQ. V dropped 2 bases and J dropped 3; count of bases not matched to a gene: 10. CDR3 in amino acids: CASSFIAGRDLYEQYF. The CDR3 nucleotides read TGCGCCAGCAGCTTTATAGCGGGGAGAGACCTCTACGAGCAGTACTTC.

This clonotype was recorded a few times. The gene calls are TRBV10-3 and TRBJ1-1, with 7 bases identical to TRBD1. This CDR3 contains 13 residues. Germline CDR1 and CDR2: ENHRY and SYGVKD. V trimming: 11 bases; J trimming: 2 bases; junction bases outside the gene matches: 8. In DNA, the CDR3 is TGTGCCTCGACAGGGTATGAAAACACTGAAGCTTTCTTT. Encoded protein: CASTGYENTEAFF.

This clonotype occurred once. The V gene is TRBV7-2, the J gene TRBJ1-5; TRBD1 matches at 8 bases. V trimming: 5 bases; J trimming: 4 bases; junction bases outside the gene matches: 4. CDR3 length: 14 amino acids. Germline V CDR1 and CDR2: SGHTA, FQGNSA. The DNA of the CDR3 is TGTGCCAGCAGCCCCAGACAGGGGAATCAGCCCCAGCATTTT. Translated: CASSPRQGNQPQHF. The whole variable domain, remainder taken from reference TRBV7-2 and TRBJ1-5, is GAGVSQSPSNKVTEKGKDVELRCDPISGHTALYWYRQSLGQGLEFLIYFQGNSAPDKSGLPSDRFSAERTGGSVSTLTIQRTQQEDSAVYLCASSPRQGNQPQHFGDGTRLSIL.

The chain links TRBV7-9 to TRBJ2-3; the D is unclear. Germline CDR1 and CDR2: SEHNR and FQNEAQ (reference sequence). V shed 1 base and J shed 2 bases, with 10 bases lying between them. The CDR3 length is 15 residues. CDR3 sequence reads: CASSLGGWNTDTQYF. The CDR3 coding sequence is TGTGCCAGCAGCTTAGGAGGCTGGAACACAGATACGCAGTATTTT.

The V and J genes are TRBV7-9 and TRBJ2-5, with 9 nucleotides matching TRBD1. V dropped 7 bases and J dropped 5; count of bases not matched to a gene: 8. CDR1 is SEHNR, CDR2 FQNEAQ, per germline (reference sequence). The CDR3 covers 14 residues. The CDR3 protein is CASIRGQGLETQYF. The CDR3 bases are TGTGCCAGCATCAGAGGACAGGGGCTGGAGACCCAGTACTTC.

There are a few counts of this clonotype. J is TRBJ2-1 and V is TRBV2, with TRBD1 matching 9 bases. This CDR3 contains 16 residues. Germline V gives CDR1 SNHLY, CDR2 FYNNEI. With 1 base clipped from V and 6 bases from J, the junction kept 7 bases outside the gene matches. In nucleotides, the CDR3 is TGTGCCAGCAGTGAAGGGGGGACAGGGCCCATCAATGAGCAGTTCTTC. This gives the protein CASSEGGTGPINEQFF.

V usage is TRBV28 and J usage is TRBJ2-2; weak D call: TRBD1 (6 bases). The V gene lost 3 bases and the J gene lost 1 base, with 12 bases spanning the gap. CDR3 length: 16 residues. Germline loops: CDR1 MDHEN, CDR2 SYDVKM. This CDR3 is CASSLAGALNTGELFF. DNA of the CDR3: TGTGCCAGCAGTTTGGCAGGGGCCTTGAACACCGGGGAGCTGTTTTTT.

The CDR3 DNA sequence: TGTGCCATCAAGCCAGGACTAGCGGGCTCCTACAATGAGCAGTTCTTC. Amino acids: CAIKPGLAGSYNEQFF. This sequence joins TRBV10-3 and TRBJ2-1; 11 bases map to TRBD2. Germline loops: CDR1 ENHRY, CDR2 SYGVKD. V lost 7 bases to trimming and J lost 0 bases; unmatched junction nucleotides: 5. This CDR3 region has 16 residues.